Listed below are T cell receptor beta chains from one sample, sequenced in a study of blood T cell repertoires in COVID-19. TCRdb's copy holds only in-frame clones and misses some; the assay was immunoSEQ multiplex PCR. The sample records about 200,000 clones, 80% to 90% being singletons. The sequencing sample was made of peripheral blood. These receptors all stem from an elderly woman with acute or convalescent COVID-19. Each CDR3 is given with its conserved first and last residue. The D gene is left open where the match is weak. Size tells how often a clone was seen (once, few, many) or the class of an expanded clone, and some rows leave it out.

CDR3 length,J gene,D gene,V gene,clone size,CDR3 DNA,CDR3 protein
15,TRBJ2-3,TRBD2,TRBV6-4,.,TGTGCCAGCAGTGAATACCCTAGCGGCGCAGATACGCAGTATTTT,CASSEYPSGADTQYF
12,TRBJ1-1,TRBD1,TRBV19,.,TGTGCCAGTTTCACAGGGGGCACTGAAGCTTTCTTT,CASFTGGTEAFF
15,TRBJ1-1,.,TRBV27,.,TGTGCCAGCAGTACAACCGGGACACCGAACACTGAAGCTTTCTTT,CASSTTGTPNTEAFF
12,TRBJ1-2,.,TRBV30,.,TGTGCCTGGGCTATAGGACAGTTCCTCTACACCTTC,CAWAIGQFLYTF
14,TRBJ1-1,TRBD1,TRBV7-9,.,TGTGCCAGCAGCTTACAGGGGGGGAACACTGAAGCTTTCTTT,CASSLQGGNTEAFF
14,TRBJ2-7,.,TRBV6-6,.,TGTGCCAGCAGTTACCCTCCGGGAGCGCCCGAGCAGTACTTC,CASSYPPGAPEQYF
15,TRBJ2-3,TRBD1,TRBV29-1,.,TGCAGCGTTGAGGGACAGGGGGCGGTCGGGGATACGCAGTATTTT,CSVEGQGAVGDTQYF
12,TRBJ1-2,.,TRBV12-3/TRBV12-4,.,TGTGCCAGCAGTCAAGACAGCTATGGCTACACCTTC,CASSQDSYGYTF
14,TRBJ1-4,.,TRBV7-2,.,TGTGCCAGCAGCTTAGCTGGCAGTAATGAAAAACTGTTTTTT,CASSLAGSNEKLFF
13,TRBJ1-1,TRBD1,TRBV29-1,.,TGCAGCGTTGAAAGGGGGGACAGGGCTGAAGCTTTCTTT,CSVERGDRAEAFF
13,TRBJ1-4,TRBD1,TRBV12-3/TRBV12-4,.,TGTGCCAGCAGTGACAGGGCGTTCGAAAAACTGTTTTTT,CASSDRAFEKLFF
19,TRBJ1-6,TRBD1,TRBV5-5,.,TGTGCCAGCAGCCGCGGGATGGGGGGAGGACAGGGGCCCGTAGTCCCCCTCCACTTT,CASSRGMGGGQGPVVPLHF
14,TRBJ1-4,.,TRBV19,.,TGTGCCAGTAGTGTGGCAGCAACTAATGAAAAACTGTTTTTT,CASSVAATNEKLFF
13,TRBJ1-4,.,TRBV12-3/TRBV12-4,.,TGTGCCAGCAGTTTTGAGGGAGTCAAAAAACTGTTTTTT,CASSFEGVKKLFF
14,TRBJ1-2,.,TRBV28,.,TGTGCCAGCAGTGTGCCCCGGAGCTCCTATGGCTACACCTTC,CASSVPRSSYGYTF
12,TRBJ2-3,.,TRBV7-2,.,TGTGCCAGCAGGGACTACACAGATACGCAGTATTTT,CASRDYTDTQYF
14,TRBJ1-1,.,TRBV4-2,.,TGTGCCAGCAGCCAAGCCTCTTCGAACACTGAAGCTTTCTTT,CASSQASSNTEAFF
16,TRBJ1-5,.,TRBV19,.,TGTGCCAGTAGTATACTCCCCGGGTTAAGCAATCAGCCCCAGCATTTT,CASSILPGLSNQPQHF
14,TRBJ1-3,.,TRBV19,.,TGTGCCAGTAGCGACAGCGTCTCTGGAAACACCATATATTTT,CASSDSVSGNTIYF
13,TRBJ1-1,.,TRBV18,.,TGTGCCAGCTCACCGGCGGGGTCCACTGAAGCTTTCTTT,CASSPAGSTEAFF
16,TRBJ2-3,TRBD2,TRBV7-6,.,TGTGCCAGCAGCCGCGCAGCGGGGGGGCGGGCAGATACGCAGTATTTT,CASSRAAGGRADTQYF
13,TRBJ1-2,.,TRBV5-6,.,TGTGCCAGCAGCTTGAGTTCAGGCACTGGCTACACCTTC,CASSLSSGTGYTF
17,TRBJ2-2,.,TRBV4-1,few,TGCGCCAGCAGCCAAGTCCTCTCGGCGGGCGTTACCGGGGAGCTGTTTTTT,CASSQVLSAGVTGELFF
15,TRBJ2-7,TRBD2,TRBV9,.,TGTGCCAGCAGCTCTAGCGGCCCCGGTGGCTACGAGCAGTACTTC,CASSSSGPGGYEQYF
19,TRBJ2-3,TRBD2,TRBV4-2,.,TGTGCCAGCAGCCATCAAGAAGGTTATCTAGCGGGCAGCACAGATACGCAGTATTTT,CASSHQEGYLAGSTDTQYF
14,TRBJ2-7,.,TRBV12-5,.,TGTGCTAGTGGCCCTGGTTCCAGTTTCTACGAGCAGTACTTC,CASGPGSSFYEQYF
14,TRBJ2-7,TRBD1,TRBV9,once,TGTGCCAGCAGCGGTGGGGACAGGGCCTACGAGCAGTACTTC,CASSGGDRAYEQYF
14,TRBJ2-7,.,TRBV7-2,.,TGTGCCAGCAGCTTCAGGGGTCTGACCTACGAGCAGTACTTC,CASSFRGLTYEQYF
16,TRBJ2-3,TRBD1,TRBV7-3,.,TGTGCCAGCAGCCCAGGGGCAGGGGGCTGGCGAGATACGCAGTATTTT,CASSPGAGGWRDTQYF
14,TRBJ1-1,.,TRBV5-5,.,TGTGCCAGCAGCTTGCAACAGGGGAACACTGAAGCTTTCTTT,CASSLQQGNTEAFF
15,TRBJ1-4,TRBD1,TRBV11-2,.,TGTGCCAGCAGCTTAGTGGGGACAGGGCTTGAAAAACTGTTTTTT,CASSLVGTGLEKLFF
16,TRBJ2-1,TRBD2,TRBV27,.,TGTGCCAGCAGTTTCTTCCTGACTAGCGGGGGGGATGAGCAGTTCTTC,CASSFFLTSGGDEQFF
15,TRBJ2-3,TRBD1,TRBV7-9,.,TGTGCCAGCAGCTTAGGGACAGGGAACACAGATACGCAGTATTTT,CASSLGTGNTDTQYF
15,TRBJ2-5,.,TRBV6-6,few,TGTGCCAGCAGTACCCACAGCCGACCTGGGGAGACCCAGTACTTC,CASSTHSRPGETQYF
13,TRBJ2-5,TRBD2,TRBV2,once,TGTGCCAGCATACTCGCGCGGGGGGAGACCCAGTACTTC,CASILARGETQYF